The sequence of this T cell receptor (beta chain) was determined in a study of blood T cell repertoires in COVID-19. Looking at the study overall: Whether acute or convalescent, the COVID-19 samples came from the United States, Italy and Spain.

In the source study's methods: Nucleated cell counts were estimated from reference gene primer amplification. TCRdb's table, derived via immunoSEQ multiplex PCR, lists solely in-frame clones and lacks some. The V and J calls and the clone size are those of that table, but D and trimming were determined from the DNA. The table lists about 120,000 clones, over 75% of them singletons. Material for sequencing was peripheral blood. This TCR derives from a man in his fifties or sixties with active or convalescent COVID-19.

In DNA, the CDR3 is TGTGCCAGCAGTTACCGAGGACTAGTCAAAAACATTCAGTACTTC. Translated, it gives CASSYRGLVKNIQYF. The chain links TRBV6-2 or TRBV6-3 to TRBJ2-4, with 7 bases aligning to TRBD2. The J segment lost 3 bases and the V segment lost 2 bases, leaving 4 bases of the junction unmatched. The CDR3 is 15 amino acids. Germline CDR1 MNHEY, CDR2 SVGEGT.